The rows below give T cell receptor beta chains drawn from one sample of a study of blood T cell repertoires in COVID-19. Assay used: immunoSEQ multiplex PCR; TCRdb lists only in-frame clones, some missing. The sample contains over 200,000 clones, roughly nine tenths of which appear only once. Material: PBMCs or T cells enriched from blood (not recorded which). The receptors derive from a woman aged 45-59 years in a cohort exposed to, infected with or recovered from COVID-19 (not recorded which). Each CDR3 is given with its conserved first and last residue. D genes are given only for firm matches. Clone size is given for some rows only: seen once, a few or many times, or a class if the clone is expanded.

J gene: TRBJ1-2; clone size: .; V gene: TRBV10-3; D gene: .; CDR3 protein: CAISPFGGFNYGYTF; CDR3 DNA: TGTGCCATCAGTCCCTTTGGGGGGTTTAACTATGGCTACACCTTC
J gene: TRBJ1-1; clone size: .; V gene: TRBV7-6; D gene: .; CDR3 protein: CASSLTGETEAFF; CDR3 DNA: TGTGCCAGCAGCTTGACCGGGGAGACTGAAGCTTTCTTT
J gene: TRBJ1-6; clone size: .; V gene: TRBV28; D gene: .; CDR3 protein: CASLGHNNSPLHF; CDR3 DNA: TGTGCCAGCCTGGGACACAATAATTCACCCCTCCACTTT
J gene: TRBJ1-5; clone size: .; V gene: TRBV28; D gene: .; CDR3 protein: CASSLLGGRFHF; CDR3 DNA: TGTGCCAGCAGTTTACTCGGGGGGCGATTCCATTTT
J gene: TRBJ1-5; clone size: .; V gene: TRBV6-4; D gene: TRBD1; CDR3 protein: CASKGQGKTNQPQHF; CDR3 DNA: TGTGCCAGCAAAGGACAGGGGAAGACTAATCAGCCCCAGCATTTT
J gene: TRBJ1-2; clone size: .; V gene: TRBV2; D gene: TRBD1; CDR3 protein: CASSSAGGLPYGYTF; CDR3 DNA: TGTGCCAGCAGTTCCGCAGGGGGCCTCCCCTATGGCTACACCTTC
J gene: TRBJ1-2; clone size: .; V gene: TRBV4-2; D gene: TRBD1; CDR3 protein: CASSQDLVTGVGGYTF; CDR3 DNA: TGTGCCAGCAGCCAAGATCTAGTGACAGGGGTTGGTGGCTACACCTTC
J gene: TRBJ1-3; clone size: .; V gene: TRBV9; D gene: .; CDR3 protein: CASSVGQWGSGNTIYF; CDR3 DNA: TGTGCCAGCAGCGTAGGACAGTGGGGCTCTGGAAACACCATATATTTT
J gene: TRBJ1-1; clone size: .; V gene: TRBV6-5; D gene: TRBD1; CDR3 protein: CASSKRTGSTEAFF; CDR3 DNA: TGTGCCAGCAGTAAACGGACAGGGAGCACTGAAGCTTTCTTT
J gene: TRBJ2-2; clone size: few; V gene: TRBV4-3; D gene: .; CDR3 protein: CASRLSVTNTGELFF; CDR3 DNA: TGCGCCAGCAGGCTTAGCGTCACGAACACCGGGGAGCTGTTTTTT
J gene: TRBJ2-6; clone size: .; V gene: TRBV10-3; D gene: .; CDR3 protein: CAIREGPSSGANVLTF; CDR3 DNA: TGTGCCATCAGAGAGGGGCCAAGCTCTGGGGCCAACGTCCTGACTTTC
J gene: TRBJ2-7; clone size: .; V gene: TRBV5-1; D gene: .; CDR3 protein: CASTWGLSSHYEQYF; CDR3 DNA: TGCGCCAGCACCTGGGGGCTCAGTTCCCACTACGAGCAGTACTTC
J gene: TRBJ1-1; clone size: .; V gene: TRBV28; D gene: .; CDR3 protein: CASSFVRENTEAFF; CDR3 DNA: TGTGCCAGCAGTTTTGTTCGAGAGAACACTGAAGCTTTCTTT
J gene: TRBJ2-1; clone size: once; V gene: TRBV10-3; D gene: TRBD2; CDR3 protein: CATVTSGGTNEQFF; CDR3 DNA: TGTGCCACCGTGACTAGCGGGGGCACTAATGAGCAGTTCTTC
J gene: TRBJ1-2; clone size: .; V gene: TRBV11-3; D gene: TRBD1; CDR3 protein: CASSFRQGGDGYTF; CDR3 DNA: TGTGCCAGCAGCTTTAGACAGGGAGGTGATGGCTACACCTTC
J gene: TRBJ1-1; clone size: .; V gene: TRBV29-1; D gene: .; CDR3 protein: CSVEEENTEAFF; CDR3 DNA: TGCAGCGTTGAGGAGGAAAACACTGAAGCTTTCTTT
J gene: TRBJ1-2; clone size: .; V gene: TRBV5-4; D gene: .; CDR3 protein: CASSPGGDTITGGGYTF; CDR3 DNA: TGTGCCAGCAGCCCGGGAGGGGACACCATCACGGGTGGGGGCTACACCTTC
J gene: TRBJ2-1; clone size: .; V gene: TRBV25-1; D gene: TRBD2; CDR3 protein: CASSDPSGGDNEQFF; CDR3 DNA: TGTGCCAGCAGTGACCCTAGCGGGGGTGACAATGAGCAGTTCTTC
J gene: TRBJ2-1; clone size: .; V gene: TRBV24-1; D gene: TRBD1; CDR3 protein: CATSDPGTGINEQFF; CDR3 DNA: TGTGCCACCAGTGATCCCGGGACAGGGATCAATGAGCAGTTCTTC
J gene: TRBJ2-1; clone size: .; V gene: TRBV7-2; D gene: .; CDR3 protein: CASNGGKSSYNEQFF; CDR3 DNA: TGTGCCAGCAACGGGGGAAAAAGCTCCTACAATGAGCAGTTCTTC
J gene: TRBJ1-2; clone size: .; V gene: TRBV27; D gene: TRBD1; CDR3 protein: CASSRGLGYTF; CDR3 DNA: TGTGCCAGCAGTAGGGGGCTTGGCTACACCTTC
J gene: TRBJ1-1; clone size: .; V gene: TRBV13; D gene: .; CDR3 protein: CASGAVMNTEAFF; CDR3 DNA: TGTGCCAGCGGGGCAGTGATGAACACTGAAGCTTTCTTT
J gene: TRBJ2-5; clone size: .; V gene: TRBV7-2; D gene: TRBD2; CDR3 protein: CASSLVAELAGMETQYF; CDR3 DNA: TGTGCCAGCAGCTTAGTGGCGGAACTAGCGGGGATGGAGACCCAGTACTTC
J gene: TRBJ2-7; clone size: .; V gene: TRBV7-2; D gene: TRBD1; CDR3 protein: CATGDGYYEQYF; CDR3 DNA: TGTGCTACAGGGGACGGTTACTACGAGCAGTACTTC
J gene: TRBJ1-2; clone size: .; V gene: TRBV6-1; D gene: TRBD1; CDR3 protein: CASSEMGTVNYGYTF; CDR3 DNA: TGTGCCAGCAGTGAAATGGGGACAGTAAACTATGGCTACACCTTC
J gene: TRBJ1-2; clone size: .; V gene: TRBV27; D gene: TRBD1; CDR3 protein: CASQPTGVFAGGYTF; CDR3 DNA: TGTGCCAGTCAACCGACAGGGGTTTTCGCCGGGGGCTACACCTTC
J gene: TRBJ2-2; clone size: .; V gene: TRBV4-3; D gene: .; CDR3 protein: CASSQDITTGTGAGTNTGELFF; CDR3 DNA: TGCGCCAGCAGCCAGGACATAACTACAGGGACCGGGGCCGGAACGAACACCGGGGAGCTGTTTTTT
J gene: TRBJ1-5; clone size: .; V gene: TRBV30; D gene: .; CDR3 protein: CAWSGQGGYQPQHF; CDR3 DNA: TGTGCCTGGAGTGGGCAGGGCGGATACCAGCCCCAGCATTTT
J gene: TRBJ1-1; clone size: .; V gene: TRBV2; D gene: .; CDR3 protein: CASSELGGSTEAFF; CDR3 DNA: TGTGCCAGCAGTGAATTGGGGGGTTCCACTGAAGCTTTCTTT
J gene: TRBJ2-1; clone size: .; V gene: TRBV27; D gene: TRBD2; CDR3 protein: CASRRAGAPNILFF; CDR3 DNA: TGTGCCAGCAGGCGAGCGGGGGCGCCGAATATATTATTCTTC
J gene: TRBJ2-2; clone size: .; V gene: TRBV11-2; D gene: TRBD1; CDR3 protein: CASSQGQGRTGELFF; CDR3 DNA: TGTGCCAGCAGCCAAGGACAGGGGCGTACCGGGGAGCTGTTTTTT
J gene: TRBJ1-5; clone size: .; V gene: TRBV19; D gene: .; CDR3 protein: CASSNRGNQPQHF; CDR3 DNA: TGTGCCAGTAGTAACAGGGGCAATCAGCCCCAGCATTTT
J gene: TRBJ2-3; clone size: .; V gene: TRBV7-3; D gene: .; CDR3 protein: CASSGTNTDTQYF; CDR3 DNA: TGTGCCAGCAGCGGCACAAACACAGATACGCAGTATTTT
J gene: TRBJ2-7; clone size: .; V gene: TRBV7-9; D gene: .; CDR3 protein: CASSSPTQGRYEQYF; CDR3 DNA: TGTGCCAGCAGTAGTCCGACGCAGGGGCGTTACGAGCAGTACTTC